This paragraph reports one T cell receptor (beta chain). As yet, its antigen is unknown. This specimen comes from a study of shared clonotypes between healthy human individuals. For the study at large: Each donor contributed plates that comprised three CD4 naive, three CD4 memory, two CD8 naive and one CD8 memory.

In the sorted-subset replicate PCRs, approximately 200 ng DNA, 30,000 or so T cell genomes, was used. Method: immunoSEQ multiplex PCR; TCRdb's copy keeps in-frame clones and lacks some. The sample has about 330,000 clones; around 74% are singletons. From germline, CDR1 is SGHAT and CDR2 FQNNGV. The CDR3 contains 13 residues. Deletions cut 9 bases from V and 4 bases from J, with 16 bases between. Whole-study results and caveats: Rarefaction curves obtained for sorted subsets showed sequencing incomplete despite large depth. Lower generation probabilities were found for non-shared clonotypes than for those shared by all four donors.

The chain is built from TRBV11-2 and TRBJ2-7; unclear D gene. The TCR sequence derives from a man in his thirties or forties in good health. The sequenced sample was memory CD4+ T cells sorted from blood. Subset defined: CD45RA-negative fraction. The CDR3, as DNA: TGTGCCAGTAGCAGCTTAAGATATTACGAGCAGTACTTC. It specifies CASSSLRYYEQYF.